The 18 T cell receptor beta chains below were found in one sample sequenced in a study of blood T cell repertoires in COVID-19. Data came from immunoSEQ multiplex PCR; TCRdb stores just in-frame clones and leaves some out. The table has about 110,000 clones, over 80% seen once. The sample comprised peripheral blood. These receptors were obtained from a woman between 70 and 85 years old with acute or convalescent COVID-19.

The rearrangement links TRBV18 to TRBJ1-3; a possible D gene is TRBD1 (5 bases). The V end was cut by 2 bases, the J end by 1 base, with 9 bases between. This CDR3 has 15 residues. Germline V gives CDR1 KGHSH, CDR2 LQKENI. CDR3 sequence (DNA): TGTGCCAGCTCACCAGGCAGGGTGTCTGGAAACACCATATATTTT. This encodes CASSPGRVSGNTIYF.

The chain carries TRBV7-3 and TRBJ1-6; 9 nucleotides match TRBD1. The length of the CDR3 is 18 residues. After removal of 2 bases from V and 4 bases from J, the junction contained 9 bases not matched to a gene. CDR1 is SGHTA, CDR2 FQGTGA, per germline. CDR3 residues: CASSLDPPGQGYNSPLHF. DNA of the CDR3: TGTGCCAGCAGCTTAGATCCTCCGGGACAGGGATATAATTCACCCCTCCACTTT.

The rearrangement joins TRBV5-1 to TRBJ1-3; tentatively, D is TRBD1 (6 bases). Trimming took off 0 bases at V and 0 bases at J, with 10 bases between the two ends. The CDR3 runs to 16 residues. Germline V CDR1 and CDR2: SGHRS, YFSETQ. The DNA of the CDR3 is TGCGCCAGCAGCTTGGAGTTCAGGGGCTCTGGAAACACCATATATTTT. It yields the protein CASSLEFRGSGNTIYF.

The chain links TRBV7-2 to TRBJ1-2; a weak D match, TRBD1 (6 bases). Germline V gene sequence: CDR1 SGHTA, CDR2 FQGNSA. The CDR3 sequence is 13 residues long. Trimming shortened V by 2 bases and J by 6 bases, and 10 bases separated the two germline ends. DNA for the CDR3: TGTGCCAGCAGCTTAAGACAGGATAATGGCTACACCTTC. Its protein is CASSLRQDNGYTF.

A few counts support this clone. J is TRBJ1-6 and V is TRBV7-9; D is ambiguous. Looked up from germline, CDR1 is SEHNR and CDR2 is FQNEAQ (reference sequence). Deletions cut 5 bases from V and 10 bases from J, with 15 bases between. The CDR3 has 14 residues. CDR3 in amino acids: CASSTRGTNSPLHF. Here the CDR3 DNA reads TGTGCCAGCAGCACCCGGGGTACGAACTCACCCCTCCACTTT.

The chain combines TRBV3-1 (or the pseudogene TRBV3-2) with TRBJ1-2; maybe TRBD1 (6 bases). V gave up 7 bases and J gave up 5 bases, with 14 bases separating them. This CDR3 has 13 residues. Looked up from germline, CDR1 is LGHDT and CDR2 is YNNKEL (reference sequence). The CDR3 region has the DNA TGTGCCAGCAACAAACAGGGTTATTATGGCTACACCTTC. Encoded protein: CASNKQGYYGYTF.

The chain employs TRBV12-5 and TRBJ2-2; tentative D call: TRBD2 (6 bases). The germline CDR1 and CDR2 sequences are LGHNT and FRNRAP. V was trimmed by 0 bases and J by 4 bases, leaving 9 bases between them. The CDR3 has 15 amino acids. The CDR3 DNA is TGTGCTAGTGGTTTGGTCCAGGGAGGCACCGGGGAGCTGTTTTTT. Translated, it gives CASGLVQGGTGELFF.

This clone has just a few counts. At the DNA level, this CDR3 is encoded by other sequences in the same sample as well. This chain uses TRBV28 with TRBJ1-2; no firm D call. Germline loops: CDR1 MDHEN, CDR2 SYDVKM. The CDR3 runs 14 residues. V lost 2 bases and J 2 bases, leaving 9 bases between the germline ends. The CDR3 DNA reads TGTGCCAGCAGTTTAGGTAGAAGCAACTATGGCTACACCTTC. This encodes CASSLGRSNYGYTF.

V is TRBV6-6 and J is TRBJ1-6; TRBD1 matches 8 bases. This CDR3 comprises 14 residues. CDR1 and CDR2 (germline): MNHNY, SVGAGI (reference sequence). The V and J ends lost 6 bases and 8 bases, in that order; junction bases with no gene match: 6. In nucleotides, the CDR3 is TGTGCCAGCAGCGTCGGACAGGGATATTCACCCCTCCACTTT. Residues: CASSVGQGYSPLHF.

V is TRBV4-3 and J is TRBJ1-4; D perhaps matches TRBD1 (6 bases). The CDR3 sequence is 15 residues long. The V and J ends lost 0 bases and 8 bases respectively, with 13 bases between them. From germline, CDR1 is LGHNA and CDR2 YSLEER. CDR3 residues: CASSQDRTATEKLFF. The CDR3 DNA is TGCGCCAGCAGCCAAGATAGGACAGCAACCGAAAAACTGTTTTTT.

The rearrangement joins TRBV28 to TRBJ1-2; 8 bases agree with TRBD1. Germline lookup yields CDR1 MDHEN and CDR2 SYDVKM. The junction had 12 bases not matched to a gene; V was cut back by 6 bases and J by 3 bases. The CDR3 has 16 amino acids. CDR3 amino acids: CASSSGGADQDYGYTF. The DNA of the CDR3 is TGTGCCAGCAGCTCAGGGGGCGCGGATCAAGACTATGGCTACACCTTC.

The chain recombines TRBV2 with TRBJ2-7; tentative D call: TRBD2 (6 bases). CDR3 length: 11 amino acids. The V gene's germline CDR1 is SNHLY and CDR2 FYNNEI. The V gene lost 6 bases and the J gene lost 6 bases, with 9 bases spanning the gap. The CDR3 DNA reads as TGTGCCAGCAGAATGGAGGGCGAGCAGTACTTC. Its protein product is CASRMEGEQYF.

This clone appeared a few times. Other DNA sequences from this sample encode an identical CDR3 as well. J is TRBJ1-4 and V is TRBV9, with 11 bases identical to TRBD1. The junction had 6 bases not matched to a gene; V was cut back by 3 bases and J by 8 bases. CDR1 is SGDLS and CDR2 is YYNGEE in the germline V gene. The CDR3 extends over 15 amino acids. CDR3 protein: CASSARTGGGEKLFF. The CDR3 region has the DNA TGTGCCAGCAGCGCAAGGACAGGGGGCGGGGAAAAACTGTTTTTT. Using reference TRBV9 and TRBJ1-4 for the parts outside the CDR3, the full variable domain is DSGVTQTPKHLITATGQRVTLRCSPRSGDLSVYWYQQSLDQGLQFLIQYYNGEERAKGNILERFSAQQFPDLHSELNLSSLELGDSALYFCASSARTGGGEKLFFGSGTQLSVL.

V is TRBV7-2 and J is TRBJ2-5; D not resolved. The length of the CDR3 is 13 residues. Germline CDR1 reads SGHTA; CDR2 reads FQGNSA. The V and J ends lost 1 base and 3 bases respectively, with 6 bases between them. The DNA for the CDR3 is TGTGCCAGCAGCTTAGAAATAAAAGAGACCCAGTACTTC. Protein: CASSLEIKETQYF.

The chain carries TRBV19 and TRBJ2-3; possible D gene TRBD1, 6 bases. The CDR3 consists of 14 residues. Trimming shortened V by 4 bases and J by 1 base, and 9 bases separated the two germline ends. Per germline, CDR1 LNHDA and CDR2 SQIVND (reference sequence). The CDR3 region has the DNA TGTGCCAGTAGTACGGCAGGGGGCACAGATACGCAGTATTTT. Its protein is CASSTAGGTDTQYF.

This chain joins TRBV3-1 (or the pseudogene TRBV3-2) and TRBJ2-2; 7 bases line up with TRBD1. CDR1 and CDR2 from the germline V gene are LGHDT and YNNKEL (reference sequence). The CDR3 is made up of 14 amino acids. J gave up 6 bases and V 4 bases, and 5 bases lay outside the gene matches. CDR3 nucleotide sequence: TGTGCCAGCAGCCGGAACAGGGGCGCCGGGGAGCTGTTTTTT. This encodes CASSRNRGAGELFF.

The gene calls are TRBV5-5 and TRBJ2-7; 9 positions agree with TRBD1. From germline, CDR1 is SGHKS and CDR2 YYEKEE (reference sequence). This CDR3 region has 18 residues. Losses at the gene ends were 0 bases for V and 2 bases for J; bases not matched to a gene: 12. CDR3 DNA sequence: TGTGCCAGCAGCTTGGCGGTCAGAACCGGGACAGGGACCTACGAGCAGTACTTC. The encoded protein is CASSLAVRTGTGTYEQYF.

CDR3 in amino acids: CASSLQGAGNSPLHF. The CDR3 DNA reads TGTGCCAGCAGTTTACAGGGGGCGGGGAATTCACCCCTCCACTTT. The chain combines TRBV28 with TRBJ1-6, with TRBD1 identical over 8 bases. This CDR3 contains 15 residues. Germline V gene data show CDR1 as MDHEN and CDR2 as SYDVKM. Losses at the gene ends were 2 bases for V and 7 bases for J; bases not matched to a gene: 4. Drawing the rest from reference TRBV28 and TRBJ1-6, the complete variable domain is DVKVTQSSRYLVKRTGEKVFLECVQDMDHENMFWYRQDPGLGLRLIYFSYDVKMKEKGDIPEGYSVSREKKERFSLILESASTNQTSMYLCASSLQGAGNSPLHFGNGTRLTVT.